The table lists the clone carrying this TCR beta chain with a count of one. Its target is not known. This entry is derived from a study of PD-1 blockade in classical Hodgkin lymphoma. Study context: Intravenous nivolumab at 3 mg/kg was given to patients every 2 weeks.

The V and J ends lost 5 bases and 8 bases, in that order; junction bases with no gene match: 8. CDR3 length equals 13 residues. CDR1 is LNHDA, CDR2 SQIVND, per germline (reference sequence). Profiling relied on immunoSEQ multiplex PCR, and the TCRdb table lists in-frame clones only, not all of them. This table holds approximately 80,000 clones, approximately 91% found once. With no exception, relapse followed autologous stem cell transplantation in all patients, and brentuximab vedotin exposure varied. Study-level findings and limits: Newly diagnosed patients had baseline TCR diversity that was reportedly lower than that of healthy donors. Patients newly diagnosed and complete responders had comparable baseline diversity. Compared with baseline, CD4+ but not CD8+ TCR diversity had risen significantly by C4D1.

Sequencing was performed on peripheral blood mononuclear cells (PBMCs), taken at baseline. This TCR was sampled from a human donor with classical Hodgkin lymphoma. This rearrangement joins TRBV19 to TRBJ1-2; 7 bases align to TRBD1. The CDR3, as DNA: TGTGCCAGTAGTCCCTGGGACAGAGACGGCTACACCTTC. This sequence encodes CASSPWDRDGYTF.